This T cell receptor beta chain was recorded in a study of T cell responses to AZD1222 COVID-19 vaccine. Study-level results: The study sampled repertoires only after the peak T cell response. Seropositivity was recorded at baseline in only a handful of AZD1222 recipients.

Clones were sequenced by immunoSEQ multiplex PCR, and TCRdb holds only the in-frame ones, with some missing. The sample lists 99,000 or so clones; approximately 90% were seen once. About this clone: Its antigen is as yet unknown.

The sample here was peripheral blood, taken on day 0 of AZD1222 vaccination. The sequence was collected from an adult in good health.

CDR3 bases: TGCAGCGTTCGAGATGGTGCTCAGCCCCAGCATTTT. It translates to CSVRDGAQPQHF. This chain links TRBV29-1 with TRBJ1-5; D unresolved. The germline V gene encodes CDR1 SQVTM and CDR2 ANQGSEA. The V end was cut by 5 bases, the J end by 6 bases, with 11 bases between. The CDR3 has 12 amino acids.